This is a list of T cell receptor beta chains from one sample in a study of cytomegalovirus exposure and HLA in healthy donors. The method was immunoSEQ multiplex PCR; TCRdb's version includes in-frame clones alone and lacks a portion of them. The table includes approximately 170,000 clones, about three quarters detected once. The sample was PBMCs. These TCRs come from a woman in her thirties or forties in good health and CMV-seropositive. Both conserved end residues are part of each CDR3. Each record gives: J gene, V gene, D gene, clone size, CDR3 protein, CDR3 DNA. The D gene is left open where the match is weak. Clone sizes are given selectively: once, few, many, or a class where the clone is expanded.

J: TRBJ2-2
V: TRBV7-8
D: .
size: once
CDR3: CASSLVLGTTGELFF
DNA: TGTGCCAGCAGCTTAGTTCTAGGTACCACCGGGGAGCTGTTTTTT

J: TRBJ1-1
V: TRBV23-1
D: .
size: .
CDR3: CASIKQFTEAFF
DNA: TGCGCCAGCATCAAACAGTTCACTGAAGCTTTCTTT

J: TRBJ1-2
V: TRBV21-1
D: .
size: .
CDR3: CASNKLDSKANYGYTF
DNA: TGTGCCAGCAACAAACTGGACAGTAAAGCTAACTATGGCTACACCTTC

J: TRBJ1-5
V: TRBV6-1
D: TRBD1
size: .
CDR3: CATNDREYQPQHF
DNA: TGTGCCACCAACGACAGGGAGTATCAGCCCCAGCATTTT

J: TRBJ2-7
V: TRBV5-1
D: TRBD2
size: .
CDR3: CASSLSERGAWEQYF
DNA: TGCGCCAGCAGCTTGTCCGAGCGGGGCGCTTGGGAGCAGTACTTC

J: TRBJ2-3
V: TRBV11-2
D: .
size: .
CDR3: CASRSGEDTQYF
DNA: TGTGCCAGCCGATCAGGGGAAGATACGCAGTATTTT

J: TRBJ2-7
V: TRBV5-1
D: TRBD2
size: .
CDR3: CASSLTSGGSYEQYF
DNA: TGCGCCAGCAGCTTGACTAGCGGGGGTTCCTACGAGCAGTACTTC

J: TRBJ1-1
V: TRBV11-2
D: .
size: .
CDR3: CASSLRLTEAFF
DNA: TGTGCCAGCAGCTTACGACTCACGGAAGCTTTCTTT

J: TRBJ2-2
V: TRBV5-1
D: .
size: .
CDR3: CASSLVSGYGELFF
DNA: TGCGCCAGCAGCTTGGTTTCAGGGTACGGGGAGCTGTTTTTT

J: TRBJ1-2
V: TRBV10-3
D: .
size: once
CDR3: CAISESFGQIHGYTF
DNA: TGTGCCATCAGTGAAAGTTTCGGACAGATTCATGGCTACACCTTC

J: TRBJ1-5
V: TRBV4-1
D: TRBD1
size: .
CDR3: CASSQTGQGNQPQHF
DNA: TGCGCCAGCAGCCAAACGGGACAGGGGAATCAGCCCCAGCATTTT

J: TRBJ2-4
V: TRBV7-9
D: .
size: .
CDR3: CASSSLLLAPLDSQYF
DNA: TGTGCCAGCAGCTCCCTACTACTCGCGCCCTTGGACAGTCAGTACTTC

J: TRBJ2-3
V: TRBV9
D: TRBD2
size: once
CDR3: CASSVVASGASDTQYF
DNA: TGTGCCAGCAGCGTAGTGGCTAGCGGGGCGTCGGATACGCAGTATTTT

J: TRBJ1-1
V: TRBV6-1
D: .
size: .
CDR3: CASSEEAQGLGTEAFF
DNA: TGTGCCAGCAGTGAAGAGGCACAGGGTTTAGGGACTGAAGCTTTCTTT

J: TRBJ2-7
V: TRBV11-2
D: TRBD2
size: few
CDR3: CASSLGTSGGQPYEQYF
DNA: TGTGCCAGCAGCCTGGGGACTAGCGGGGGACAACCCTACGAGCAGTACTTC

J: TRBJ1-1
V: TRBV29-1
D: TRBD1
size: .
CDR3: CSVAAGTGLVTEAFF
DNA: TGCAGCGTTGCGGCCGGGACAGGGTTAGTTACTGAAGCTTTCTTT

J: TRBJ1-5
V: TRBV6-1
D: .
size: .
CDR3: CASIDNNIDQPQHF
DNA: TGTGCCAGCATCGACAATAATATCGATCAGCCCCAGCATTTT

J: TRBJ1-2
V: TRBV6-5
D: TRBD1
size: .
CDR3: CASSPVRQGYGYTF
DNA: TGTGCCAGCAGCCCAGTCAGACAGGGCTATGGCTACACCTTC

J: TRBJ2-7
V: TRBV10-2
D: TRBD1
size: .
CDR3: CASSVVGQGDEQYF
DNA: TGCGCCAGCAGTGTTGTGGGACAGGGGGACGAGCAGTACTTC

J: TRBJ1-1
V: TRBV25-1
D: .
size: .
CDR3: CASIQGNTEAFF
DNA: TGTGCCAGCATACAGGGGAACACTGAAGCTTTCTTT

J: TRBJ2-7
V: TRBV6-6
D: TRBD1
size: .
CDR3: CASSYPGQGIHEQYF
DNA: TGTGCCAGCAGTTACCCGGGACAGGGGATACACGAGCAGTACTTC

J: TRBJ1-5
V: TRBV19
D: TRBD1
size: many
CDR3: CASKGAVSNQPQHF
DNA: TGTGCCAGTAAGGGGGCAGTGAGCAATCAGCCCCAGCATTTT

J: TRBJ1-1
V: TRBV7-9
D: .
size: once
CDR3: CASSQVAIWTEAFF
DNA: TGTGCCAGCAGCCAAGTAGCGATTTGGACTGAAGCTTTCTTT

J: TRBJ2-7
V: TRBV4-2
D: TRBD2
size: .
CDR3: CASSQFLGTSGASYEQYF
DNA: TGTGCCAGCAGCCAGTTCCTCGGGACTAGCGGGGCCTCCTACGAGCAGTACTTC

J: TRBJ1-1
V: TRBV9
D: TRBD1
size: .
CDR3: CASSKTGGNTEAFF
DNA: TGTGCCAGCAGCAAAACAGGGGGGAACACTGAAGCTTTCTTT

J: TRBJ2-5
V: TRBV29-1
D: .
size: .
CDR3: CSGKGGTVQETQYF
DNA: TGCAGCGGGAAGGGCGGGACAGTACAAGAGACCCAGTACTTC

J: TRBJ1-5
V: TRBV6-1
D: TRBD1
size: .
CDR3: CASRETGGQPQHF
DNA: TGTGCCAGCAGAGAAACAGGGGGGCAGCCCCAGCATTTT

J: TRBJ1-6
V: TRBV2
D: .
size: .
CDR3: CASIELPSSYNSPLHF
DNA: TGTGCCAGCATCGAGCTCCCGAGCTCCTATAATTCACCCCTCCACTTT

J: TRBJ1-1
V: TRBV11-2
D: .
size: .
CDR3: CASSPWSTEAFF
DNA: TGTGCCAGCAGCCCATGGAGCACTGAAGCTTTCTTT

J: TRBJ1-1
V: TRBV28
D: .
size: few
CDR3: CASSPRDWAGNPEAFF
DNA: TGTGCCAGCAGCCCAAGGGACTGGGCTGGGAACCCTGAAGCTTTCTTT

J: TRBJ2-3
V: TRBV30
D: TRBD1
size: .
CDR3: CAWSSRGTGRQYF
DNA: TGTGCCTGGAGTAGTCGGGGGACAGGGCGACAGTATTTT

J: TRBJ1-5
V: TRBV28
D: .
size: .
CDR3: CASSFSLREPQHF
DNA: TGTGCCAGCAGTTTTTCTCTTCGTGAGCCCCAGCATTTT

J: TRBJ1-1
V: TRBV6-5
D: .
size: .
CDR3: CASSWQGRGTEAFF
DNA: TGTGCCAGCAGTTGGCAGGGCAGGGGAACTGAAGCTTTCTTT

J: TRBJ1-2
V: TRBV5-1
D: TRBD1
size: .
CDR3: CASSLTGDLGGYTF
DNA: TGCGCCAGCAGCTTGACAGGGGACCTCGGGGGCTACACCTTC

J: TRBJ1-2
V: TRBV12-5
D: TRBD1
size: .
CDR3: CASGPQLWDRVNYGYTF
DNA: TGTGCTAGTGGGCCCCAGCTTTGGGACAGGGTAAACTATGGCTACACCTTC

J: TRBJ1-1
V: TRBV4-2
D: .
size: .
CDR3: CASSKHTGLWNTEAFF
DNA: TGTGCCAGCAGCAAACACACGGGACTCTGGAACACTGAAGCTTTCTTT

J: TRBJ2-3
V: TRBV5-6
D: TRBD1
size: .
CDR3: CASSLGQGLADTQYF
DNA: TGTGCCAGCAGCTTGGGACAGGGGTTGGCAGATACGCAGTATTTT

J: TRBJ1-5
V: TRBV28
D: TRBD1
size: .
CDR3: CASSFRGGMGSNQPQHF
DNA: TGTGCCAGCAGTTTTAGAGGGGGCATGGGGAGCAATCAGCCCCAGCATTTT

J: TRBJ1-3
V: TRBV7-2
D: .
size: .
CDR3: CASSFGGTAGNTIYF
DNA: TGTGCCAGCAGCTTTGGCGGGACGGCAGGAAACACCATATATTTT

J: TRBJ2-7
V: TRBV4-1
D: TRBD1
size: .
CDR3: CASSQPGQGQNEQYF
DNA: TGCGCCAGCAGCCAACCGGGACAGGGCCAAAACGAGCAGTACTTC

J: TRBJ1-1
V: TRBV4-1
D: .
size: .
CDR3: CASSQVPTGWTEAFF
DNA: TGCGCCAGCAGCCAAGTTCCCACAGGGTGGACTGAAGCTTTCTTT

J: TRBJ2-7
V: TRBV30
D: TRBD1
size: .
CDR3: CAWTRTGYEQYF
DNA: TGTGCCTGGACCAGGACAGGCTACGAGCAGTACTTC

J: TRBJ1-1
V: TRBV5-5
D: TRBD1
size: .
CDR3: CASSFRGDGEAFF
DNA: TGTGCCAGCAGCTTCAGGGGGGACGGTGAAGCTTTCTTT

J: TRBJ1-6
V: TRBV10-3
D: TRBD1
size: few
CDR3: CAISESGTGTGNNSPLHF
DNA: TGTGCCATCAGTGAGTCGGGTACCGGGACAGGTAACAATTCACCCCTCCACTTT

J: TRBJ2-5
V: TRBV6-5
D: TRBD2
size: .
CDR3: CASSGTSGKETQYF
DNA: TGTGCCAGCAGTGGGACTAGCGGGAAAGAGACCCAGTACTTC

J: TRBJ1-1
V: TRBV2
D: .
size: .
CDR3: CASKEEVAGNTEAFF
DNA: TGTGCCAGCAAGGAGGAAGTAGCGGGGAACACTGAAGCTTTCTTT

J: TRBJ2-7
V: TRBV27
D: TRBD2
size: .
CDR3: CASRVGLAGIYEQYF
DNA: TGTGCCAGCAGGGTGGGACTAGCGGGGATCTACGAGCAGTACTTC